This entry concerns a single T cell receptor (beta chain). The data were taken from a study of technical replicates of blood from four donors. Here immunoSEQ multiplex PCR was the method, and the copy in TCRdb shows in-frame clones only, minus some. The repertoire includes about 79,000 clones, approximately 94% of them detected once, and just over 0.25% sits in the top ten. Trimming took 7 bases from V and 5 from J; bases not matched to a gene: 12. The CDR3 contains 15 residues. Germline lookup yields CDR1 SNHLY and CDR2 FYNNEI. The chain carries TRBV2 and TRBJ1-1; TRBD1 agrees at 8 bases. The sequence was collected from a human donor in good health. Sequenced sample: T cells isolated from PBMCs. CDR3 loop: CASKLDREGGTEAFF. CDR3 coding DNA: TGTGCCAGCAAGCTGGACAGGGAGGGCGGAACTGAAGCTTTCTTT.